This T cell receptor (beta chain) was retrieved from a study of blood T cell repertoires in COVID-19 (dated by TCRdb to about 2020). Context from the whole study: Samples covering the acute and convalescent phases of COVID-19 were provided by collaborators in the United States, Italy and Spain. The prospective study material was composed of cDNA or gDNA derived from T cells, B-cell-depleted T cells, or PBMCs. Subjects who had been exposed to COVID-19, were actively infected with it, or had recovered from it provided the deeply sampled blood TCRbeta repertoires that made up the dataset. The repertoires were released in a freely available public database intended as a resource for research on the immune response to SARS-CoV-2. Samples were obtained from the ongoing ImmuneRACE study (first 160 participants) and from approximately 1,200 subjects provided by 6 global collaborators. A de-identified subject ID, COVID-19 status, age in years and sex were almost always included in the sample metadata. Where available, HLA class I and class II types were obtained from metadata supplied by the sample provider rather than from assay-based typing. Overall results and qualifications from the work: Clinical and demographic metadata were provided uncurated, with the amount varying by source and participant.

Measured from the cysteine to the phenylalanine, the CDR3 is 14 residues long. Left in the record is the CDR3 DNA by itself, 42 bases read in frame from the first base. The CDR1 and CDR2 encoded by the germline V gene are SGHRS and YFSETQ. Trimming at the junction amounts to 4 bases on V and 1 base on J, and the germline ends lie 11 bases apart. Whole blood was collected in K2EDTA tubes by collaborating institutions according to the institutions' own protocols. For TCRbeta analysis, collaborators shipped samples in one of three forms: frozen whole blood, isolated PBMCs, or DNA extracted from either of those sample types. Turning to this clone: What this receptor recognizes is not known. Per-base qualities were not stored, and no clone one base away is much larger.

The immunoSEQ Assay, a bias-controlled multiplex PCR, was used to amplify TCRbeta CDR3 regions from genomic DNA. Per the authors' processing: The number of nucleated cells in each sample was estimated from the amplification of reference gene primers within the assay. To quantify the absolute abundance of each unique TCRbeta CDR3 rearrangement, sequence reads were collapsed and filtered. For each sample, productive Simpson clonality was calculated by taking the square root of Simpson's diversity index across productive rearrangements. TCRdb provides this immuneACCESS table in a form limited to in-frame rearrangements. Some clones are lacking; in checked studies, under half of them reflect an unresolved V gene, and why the rest are absent is not known. The V and J calls and the clone size are those of that table, but D and trimming were determined from the DNA. In this sample the table shows tens of thousands of clones, around 90% of which occur a single time. The leading ten clones occupy 15% of the sample.

The receptor chain draws on TRBV5-1 and TRBJ1-1; the D gene is unclear. This clonotype was sampled from a male donor with acute or convalescent COVID-19. The sequenced sample consisted of peripheral blood. The sequenced DNA: TGCGCCAGCAGCCCAAGAAGCCCGAACACTGAAGCTTTCTTT. It translates as CASSPRSPNTEAFF. Here the CDR3 is joined to the reference TRBV5-1 and TRBJ1-1 genes, and the full variable domain is: KAGVTQTPRYLIKTRGQQVTLSCSPISGHRSVSWYQQTPGQGLQFLFEYFSETQRNKGNFPGRFSGRQFSNSRSEMNVSTLELGDSALYLCASSPRSPNTEAFFGQGTRLTVV.